This T cell receptor beta chain was recorded in a study of blood T cells in healthy people across ages. The use of a sample-barcoded 5' primer and a J-beta primer mix characterized a second PCR of roughly 7 to 12 cycles. From the 5' RACE reads, TCRdb called clonotypes with MiXCR, one entry per CDR3 protein. Among about 1.4 million distinct CDR3 sequences, 55% to 75% were seen once, and the ten largest hold over 5%. This CDR3 has 13 residues. Looked up from germline, CDR1 is SGHTA and CDR2 is FQGNSA. With 3 bases removed from V and 6 bases from J, the gap between germline ends came to 9 bases. The specimen was blood. The genes are TRBV7-2 and TRBJ2-1; no clear D gene. The TCR was taken from a young man in good health. The CDR3 here is CASSFTGLNEQFF. The CDR3 DNA sequence: TGTGCCAGCAGCTTTACGGGCCTCAATGAGCAGTTCTTC.